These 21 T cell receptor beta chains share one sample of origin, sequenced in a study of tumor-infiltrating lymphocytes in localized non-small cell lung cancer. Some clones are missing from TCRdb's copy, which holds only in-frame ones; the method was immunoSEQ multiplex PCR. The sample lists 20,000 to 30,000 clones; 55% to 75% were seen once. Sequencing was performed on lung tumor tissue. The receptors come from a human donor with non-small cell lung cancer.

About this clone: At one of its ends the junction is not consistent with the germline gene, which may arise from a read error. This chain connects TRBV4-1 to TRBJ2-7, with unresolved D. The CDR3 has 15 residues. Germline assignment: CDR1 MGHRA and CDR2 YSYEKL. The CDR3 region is CASSFPGLNSYEQYF. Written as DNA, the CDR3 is TGTGCCAGCAGCTTCCCGGGCCTAAACTCCTACGAGCAGTACTTC.

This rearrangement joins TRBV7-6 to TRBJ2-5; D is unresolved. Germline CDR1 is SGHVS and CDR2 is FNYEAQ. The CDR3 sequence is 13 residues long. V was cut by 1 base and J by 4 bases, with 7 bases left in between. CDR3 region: CASSLVLGETQYF. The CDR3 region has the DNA TGTGCCAGCAGCTTAGTGCTTGGAGAGACCCAGTACTTC.

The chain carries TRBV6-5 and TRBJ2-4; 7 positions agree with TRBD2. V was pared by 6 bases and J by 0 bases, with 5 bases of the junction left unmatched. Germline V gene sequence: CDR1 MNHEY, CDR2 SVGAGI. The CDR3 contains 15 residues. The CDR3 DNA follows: TGTGCCAGCAGCCGCCTAGCGGTAGCCAAAAACATTCAGTACTTC. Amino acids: CASSRLAVAKNIQYF.

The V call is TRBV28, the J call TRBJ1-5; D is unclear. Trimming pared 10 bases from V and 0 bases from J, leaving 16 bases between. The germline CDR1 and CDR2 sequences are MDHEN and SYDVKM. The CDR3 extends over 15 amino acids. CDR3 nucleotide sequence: TGTGCCACCCGTAGCGGGTGGGATAGCAATCAGCCCCAGCATTTT. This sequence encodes CATRSGWDSNQPQHF. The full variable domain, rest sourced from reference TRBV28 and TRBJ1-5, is DVKVTQSSRYLVKRTGEKVFLECVQDMDHENMFWYRQDPGLGLRLIYFSYDVKMKEKGDIPEGYSVSREKKERFSLILESASTNQTSMYLCATRSGWDSNQPQHFGDGTRLSIL.

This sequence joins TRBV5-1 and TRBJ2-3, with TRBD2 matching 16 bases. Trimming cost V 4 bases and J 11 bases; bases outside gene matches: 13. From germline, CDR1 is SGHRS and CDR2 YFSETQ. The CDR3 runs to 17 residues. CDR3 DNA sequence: TGCGCCAGCAGCGTTGCACCGGGGACTAGCGGGAGGGCCCAGCAGTATTTT. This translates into CASSVAPGTSGRAQQYF.

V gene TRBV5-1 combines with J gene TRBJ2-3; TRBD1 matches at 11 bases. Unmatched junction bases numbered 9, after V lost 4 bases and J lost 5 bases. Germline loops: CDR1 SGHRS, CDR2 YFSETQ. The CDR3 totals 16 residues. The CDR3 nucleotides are TGCGCCAGCAGCCGGGGACAGGGGGGATTGGGAGATACGCAGTATTTT. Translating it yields CASSRGQGGLGDTQYF.

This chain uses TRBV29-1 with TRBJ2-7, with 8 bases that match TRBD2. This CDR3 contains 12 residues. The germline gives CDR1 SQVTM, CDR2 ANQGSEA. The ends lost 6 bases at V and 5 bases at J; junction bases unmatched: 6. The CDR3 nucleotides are TGCAGCGTCACCAGCGGGAGCGACGAGCAGTACTTC. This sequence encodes CSVTSGSDEQYF.

The CDR3 reads CASSQSRGAYSGNTIYF. The DNA of the CDR3 is TGTGCCAGCAGCCAGAGTAGAGGCGCGTACTCTGGAAACACCATATATTTT. The chain combines TRBV14 with TRBJ1-3; no reliable D call. Germline CDR1 and CDR2: SGHDN and FVKESK. The V end was cut by 3 bases, the J end by 0 bases, with 15 bases between. The CDR3 consists of 17 residues.

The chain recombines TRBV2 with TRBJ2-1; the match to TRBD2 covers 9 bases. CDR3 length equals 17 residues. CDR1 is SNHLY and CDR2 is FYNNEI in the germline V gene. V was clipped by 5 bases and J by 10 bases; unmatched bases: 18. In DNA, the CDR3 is TGTGCCAGCAGTCCTCCTATAGCGGGAGCTCGCGGACCCGAGCAGTTCTTC. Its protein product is CASSPPIAGARGPEQFF.

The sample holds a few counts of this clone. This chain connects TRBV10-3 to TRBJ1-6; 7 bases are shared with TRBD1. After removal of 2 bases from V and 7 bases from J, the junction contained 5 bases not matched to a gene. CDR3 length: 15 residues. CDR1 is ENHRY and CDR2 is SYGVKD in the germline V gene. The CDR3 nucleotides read TGTGCCATCAGTGAGAGCCGGGACAGCAATTCACCCCTCCACTTT. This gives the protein CAISESRDSNSPLHF.

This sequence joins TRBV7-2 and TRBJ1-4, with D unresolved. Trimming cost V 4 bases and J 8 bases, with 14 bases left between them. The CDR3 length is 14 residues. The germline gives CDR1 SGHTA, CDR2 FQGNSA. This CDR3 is CASSSRNVGEKLFF. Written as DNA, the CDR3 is TGTGCCAGCAGCTCCAGAAACGTGGGGGAAAAACTGTTTTTT.

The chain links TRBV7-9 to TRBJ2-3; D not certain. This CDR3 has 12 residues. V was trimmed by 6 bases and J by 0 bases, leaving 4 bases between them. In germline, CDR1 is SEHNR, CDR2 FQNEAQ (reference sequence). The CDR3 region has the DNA TGTGCCAGCAGTTATAGCACAGATACGCAGTATTTT. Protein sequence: CASSYSTDTQYF.

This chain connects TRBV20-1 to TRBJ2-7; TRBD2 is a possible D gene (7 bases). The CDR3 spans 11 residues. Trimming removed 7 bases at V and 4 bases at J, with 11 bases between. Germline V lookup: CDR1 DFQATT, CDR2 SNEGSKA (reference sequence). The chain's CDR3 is CSVKGGYEQYF. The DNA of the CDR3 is TGCAGTGTCAAGGGGGGGTACGAGCAGTACTTC.

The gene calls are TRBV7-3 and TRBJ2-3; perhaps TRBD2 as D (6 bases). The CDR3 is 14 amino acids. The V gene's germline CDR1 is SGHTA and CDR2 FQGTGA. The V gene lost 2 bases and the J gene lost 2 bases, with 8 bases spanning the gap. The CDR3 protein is CASSLGTFTDTQYF. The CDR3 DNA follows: TGTGCCAGCAGCTTAGGGACTTTCACAGATACGCAGTATTTT.

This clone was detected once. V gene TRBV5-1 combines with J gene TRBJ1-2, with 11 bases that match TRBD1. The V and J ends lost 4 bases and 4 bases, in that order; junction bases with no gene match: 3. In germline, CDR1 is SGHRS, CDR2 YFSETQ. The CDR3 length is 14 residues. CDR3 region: CASSDGTGGYGYTF. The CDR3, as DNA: TGCGCCAGCAGCGACGGGACAGGGGGCTATGGCTACACCTTC. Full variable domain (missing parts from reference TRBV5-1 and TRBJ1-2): KAGVTQTPRYLIKTRGQQVTLSCSPISGHRSVSWYQQTPGQGLQFLFEYFSETQRNKGNFPGRFSGRQFSNSRSEMNVSTLELGDSALYLCASSDGTGGYGYTFGSGTRLTVV.

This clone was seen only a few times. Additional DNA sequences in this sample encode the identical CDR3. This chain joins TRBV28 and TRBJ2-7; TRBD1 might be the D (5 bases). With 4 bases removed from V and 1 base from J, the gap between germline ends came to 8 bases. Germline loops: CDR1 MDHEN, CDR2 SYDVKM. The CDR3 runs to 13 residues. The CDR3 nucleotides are TGTGCCAGCAGTTCCTCAGGGTCCTACGAGCAGTACTTC. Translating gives CASSSSGSYEQYF.

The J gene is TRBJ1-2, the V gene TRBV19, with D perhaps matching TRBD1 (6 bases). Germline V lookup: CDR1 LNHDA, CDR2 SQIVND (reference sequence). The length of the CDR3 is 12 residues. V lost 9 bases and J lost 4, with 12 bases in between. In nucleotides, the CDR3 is TGTGCCAGCCAGACAGGTTTCTATGGCTACACCTTC. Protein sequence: CASQTGFYGYTF.

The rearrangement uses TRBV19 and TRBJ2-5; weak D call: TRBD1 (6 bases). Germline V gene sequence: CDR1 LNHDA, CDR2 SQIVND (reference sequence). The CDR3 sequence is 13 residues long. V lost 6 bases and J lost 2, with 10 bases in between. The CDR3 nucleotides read TGTGCCAGTAGCGGACAGCTACAAGAGACCCAGTACTTC. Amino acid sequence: CASSGQLQETQYF.

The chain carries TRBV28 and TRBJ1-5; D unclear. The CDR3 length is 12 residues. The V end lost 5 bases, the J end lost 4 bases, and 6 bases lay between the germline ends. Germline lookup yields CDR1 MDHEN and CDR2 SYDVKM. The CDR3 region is CASSQLNQPQHF. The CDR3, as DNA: TGTGCCAGCAGTCAGCTGAATCAGCCCCAGCATTTT.

The chain's CDR3 is CASSIRGQETQYF. The CDR3 DNA reads TGTGCCAGCTCAATCAGGGGGCAAGAGACCCAGTACTTC. The genes are TRBV18 and TRBJ2-5, with 7 bases fitting TRBD1. The CDR3 spans 13 residues. Germline V gene lookup returns CDR1 KGHSH and CDR2 LQKENI. J lost 2 bases, V lost 5 bases, and 2 bases had no gene match.

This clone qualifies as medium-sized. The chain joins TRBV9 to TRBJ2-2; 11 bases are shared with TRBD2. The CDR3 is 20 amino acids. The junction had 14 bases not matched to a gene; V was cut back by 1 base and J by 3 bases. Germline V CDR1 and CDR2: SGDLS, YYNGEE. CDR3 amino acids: CASSVTVPLLAGVDTGELFF. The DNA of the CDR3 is TGTGCCAGCAGCGTAACCGTCCCTCTACTAGCGGGAGTTGACACCGGGGAGCTGTTTTTT. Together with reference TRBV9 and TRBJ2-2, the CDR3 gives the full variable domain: DSGVTQTPKHLITATGQRVTLRCSPRSGDLSVYWYQQSLDQGLQFLIQYYNGEERAKGNILERFSAQQFPDLHSELNLSSLELGDSALYFCASSVTVPLLAGVDTGELFFGEGSRLTVL.